The rows below give T cell receptor beta chains drawn from one sample of a study of blood T cell repertoires in COVID-19. This table comes from immunoSEQ multiplex PCR, and its TCRdb copy is limited to in-frame clones, with some not included. The sample includes some 50,000 clones, around 90% of them seen just once. Sequences were obtained from peripheral blood. These receptors originate from a man between 65 and 85 years old with active COVID-19. Both conserved end residues are part of each CDR3. The order of the fields is V gene, clone size, CDR3 length, J gene, D gene, CDR3 protein, CDR3 DNA. D genes are given only for firm matches. Clone size is not always given. Where it is, it says once, few, many or a class for expanded clones.

V gene: TRBV19
clone size: .
CDR3 length: 16
J gene: TRBJ2-3
D gene: TRBD1
CDR3 protein: CASNARTGVRTDTQYF
CDR3 DNA: TGTGCCAGTAATGCGAGGACAGGGGTAAGGACAGATACGCAGTATTTT

V gene: TRBV28
clone size: .
CDR3 length: 14
J gene: TRBJ1-2
D gene: .
CDR3 protein: CASSLRGGLYGYTF
CDR3 DNA: TGTGCCAGCAGTTTACGGGGGGGGCTCTATGGCTACACCTTC

V gene: TRBV18
clone size: .
CDR3 length: 15
J gene: TRBJ1-1
D gene: .
CDR3 protein: CASSPGAYGNTEAFF
CDR3 DNA: TGTGCCAGCTCACCAGGGGCTTATGGGAACACTGAAGCTTTCTTT

V gene: TRBV7-8
clone size: .
CDR3 length: 15
J gene: TRBJ1-2
D gene: .
CDR3 protein: CASSLVGQGNYGYTF
CDR3 DNA: TGTGCCAGCAGCTTAGTAGGGCAGGGGAACTATGGCTACACCTTC

V gene: TRBV10-3
clone size: .
CDR3 length: 18
J gene: TRBJ1-5
D gene: .
CDR3 protein: CAISEFLSGTGDNQPQHF
CDR3 DNA: TGTGCCATCAGTGAGTTCCTTTCCGGGACGGGGGACAATCAGCCCCAGCATTTT

V gene: TRBV12-3/TRBV12-4
clone size: .
CDR3 length: 12
J gene: TRBJ1-5
D gene: .
CDR3 protein: CASRQGVQPQHF
CDR3 DNA: TGTGCCAGCAGACAAGGGGTTCAGCCCCAGCATTTT

V gene: TRBV7-2
clone size: once
CDR3 length: 16
J gene: TRBJ1-5
D gene: .
CDR3 protein: CASSFIGGASNQPQHF
CDR3 DNA: TGTGCCAGCAGCTTCATCGGGGGGGCGAGCAATCAGCCCCAGCATTTT

V gene: TRBV5-1
clone size: .
CDR3 length: 14
J gene: TRBJ2-7
D gene: .
CDR3 protein: CASSLVAGYYEQYF
CDR3 DNA: TGCGCCAGCAGCTTGGTGGCAGGCTACTACGAGCAGTACTTC

V gene: TRBV5-1
clone size: .
CDR3 length: 15
J gene: TRBJ2-3
D gene: .
CDR3 protein: CASSNTSIRTDTQYF
CDR3 DNA: TGCGCCAGCAGCAACACTAGTATCCGGACAGATACGCAGTATTTT

V gene: TRBV4-1
clone size: .
CDR3 length: 14
J gene: TRBJ2-1
D gene: .
CDR3 protein: CASSQDPTAYEQFF
CDR3 DNA: TGCGCCAGCAGCCAAGATCCGACAGCGTATGAGCAGTTCTTC

V gene: TRBV2
clone size: .
CDR3 length: 17
J gene: TRBJ2-1
D gene: TRBD1
CDR3 protein: CASRIQPPGQGAYEQFF
CDR3 DNA: TGTGCCAGCAGAATCCAACCTCCGGGACAGGGGGCGTATGAGCAGTTCTTC

V gene: TRBV28
clone size: .
CDR3 length: 14
J gene: TRBJ2-3
D gene: .
CDR3 protein: CASSLPRAQGTQYF
CDR3 DNA: TGTGCCAGCAGTTTACCAAGGGCTCAGGGTACGCAGTATTTT

V gene: TRBV7-8
clone size: .
CDR3 length: 19
J gene: TRBJ2-1
D gene: TRBD2
CDR3 protein: CASSLPGLAGGTSYNEQFF
CDR3 DNA: TGTGCCAGCAGCTTACCCGGACTAGCGGGGGGGACCTCCTACAATGAGCAGTTCTTC

V gene: TRBV19
clone size: .
CDR3 length: 15
J gene: TRBJ2-1
D gene: TRBD2
CDR3 protein: CASTPSGGAYNEQFF
CDR3 DNA: TGTGCCAGTACTCCTAGCGGGGGGGCCTACAATGAGCAGTTCTTC

V gene: TRBV9
clone size: .
CDR3 length: 18
J gene: TRBJ2-6
D gene: TRBD2
CDR3 protein: CASSVAGGLSSGANVLTF
CDR3 DNA: TGTGCCAGCAGCGTAGCGGGGGGGCTGAGCTCTGGGGCCAACGTCCTGACTTTC

V gene: TRBV27
clone size: once
CDR3 length: 15
J gene: TRBJ2-2
D gene: .
CDR3 protein: CASSLNRGGTGELFF
CDR3 DNA: TGTGCCAGCAGTCTCAACAGGGGGGGCACCGGGGAGCTGTTTTTT

V gene: TRBV12-3/TRBV12-4
clone size: .
CDR3 length: 12
J gene: TRBJ1-3
D gene: .
CDR3 protein: CASSSAGNTIYF
CDR3 DNA: TGTGCCAGCAGTAGCGCGGGAAACACCATATATTTT

V gene: TRBV2
clone size: .
CDR3 length: 15
J gene: TRBJ2-3
D gene: TRBD1
CDR3 protein: CASRKTGYPTDTQYF
CDR3 DNA: TGTGCCAGCAGAAAGACAGGGTATCCCACAGATACGCAGTATTTT

V gene: TRBV4-3
clone size: .
CDR3 length: 15
J gene: TRBJ2-1
D gene: .
CDR3 protein: CASSQDLAQIGEQFF
CDR3 DNA: TGCGCCAGCAGCCAAGATCTAGCCCAGATTGGGGAGCAGTTCTTC

V gene: TRBV28
clone size: .
CDR3 length: 17
J gene: TRBJ2-5
D gene: .
CDR3 protein: CASSFIGRRGGQETQYF
CDR3 DNA: TGTGCCAGCAGTTTTATCGGTAGAAGGGGTGGGCAAGAGACCCAGTACTTC

V gene: TRBV24-1
clone size: .
CDR3 length: 15
J gene: TRBJ1-2
D gene: .
CDR3 protein: CATSDSRSGGYGYTF
CDR3 DNA: TGTGCCACCAGTGATTCCCGATCGGGAGGCTATGGCTACACCTTC

V gene: TRBV11-2
clone size: .
CDR3 length: 16
J gene: TRBJ2-5
D gene: TRBD2
CDR3 protein: CASSLAGGGSGETQYF
CDR3 DNA: TGTGCCAGCAGCTTAGCTGGCGGGGGGTCGGGAGAGACCCAGTACTTC

V gene: TRBV4-2
clone size: .
CDR3 length: 16
J gene: TRBJ1-2
D gene: .
CDR3 protein: CASSLGSGGEVYGYTF
CDR3 DNA: TGTGCCAGCAGCCTTGGTAGCGGCGGGGAGGTCTATGGCTACACCTTC

V gene: TRBV30
clone size: .
CDR3 length: 12
J gene: TRBJ1-2
D gene: .
CDR3 protein: CAWSAGARGYTF
CDR3 DNA: TGTGCCTGGTCGGCGGGGGCCAGGGGCTACACCTTC

V gene: TRBV7-9
clone size: .
CDR3 length: 16
J gene: TRBJ2-1
D gene: .
CDR3 protein: CASSHPEGGRVDEQFF
CDR3 DNA: TGTGCCAGCAGCCACCCGGAAGGGGGACGTGTTGATGAGCAGTTCTTC

V gene: TRBV6-5
clone size: .
CDR3 length: 14
J gene: TRBJ1-2
D gene: .
CDR3 protein: CASRNRAGDYGYTF
CDR3 DNA: TGTGCCAGCAGGAACAGGGCTGGGGACTATGGCTACACCTTC

V gene: TRBV3-1/TRBV3-2
clone size: .
CDR3 length: 16
J gene: TRBJ2-5
D gene: .
CDR3 protein: CASSQGSGRFGETQYF
CDR3 DNA: TGTGCCAGCAGCCAAGGTAGCGGACGTTTCGGGGAGACCCAGTACTTC

V gene: TRBV10-3
clone size: few
CDR3 length: 13
J gene: TRBJ1-2
D gene: .
CDR3 protein: CAISGGQDYGYTF
CDR3 DNA: TGTGCCATCAGTGGGGGACAAGATTATGGCTACACCTTC

V gene: TRBV4-1
clone size: .
CDR3 length: 15
J gene: TRBJ2-5
D gene: TRBD1
CDR3 protein: CASSQWTGGVETQYF
CDR3 DNA: TGCGCCAGCAGCCAGTGGACAGGGGGCGTAGAGACCCAGTACTTC

V gene: TRBV5-1
clone size: .
CDR3 length: 15
J gene: TRBJ2-7
D gene: .
CDR3 protein: CASSELQGSQYEQYF
CDR3 DNA: TGCGCCAGCAGCGAATTACAGGGTTCCCAATACGAGCAGTACTTC

V gene: TRBV6-5
clone size: .
CDR3 length: 13
J gene: TRBJ2-5
D gene: TRBD2
CDR3 protein: CASTRGTQETQYF
CDR3 DNA: TGTGCCAGCACGCGGGGGACCCAAGAGACCCAGTACTTC

V gene: TRBV6-5
clone size: .
CDR3 length: 15
J gene: TRBJ2-7
D gene: TRBD2
CDR3 protein: CASTWQASGSYEQYF
CDR3 DNA: TGTGCCAGCACTTGGCAGGCTAGCGGATCCTACGAGCAGTACTTC

V gene: TRBV5-1
clone size: .
CDR3 length: 15
J gene: TRBJ2-7
D gene: .
CDR3 protein: CASSFEQAGNHEQYF
CDR3 DNA: TGCGCCAGCAGCTTTGAACAGGCGGGGAACCACGAGCAGTACTTC